A selection of T cell receptor beta chains follows, all from one sample in a study of T cells expressing NK-cell markers. TCRdb reprocessed the 5' RACE reads; each CDR3 protein has one entry and no DNA is given. This sample's clone table lists 400,000 to 500,000 distinct CDR3 sequences. The specimen sequenced was blood T cells: a sorted CD56 or NKG2C T cell subset, CD4+ or CD8+ T cells, or bulk PBMC T cells (not recorded which). These receptors all stem from a woman between 18 and 69 years old in good health. CDR3s include the opening cysteine and the closing phenylalanine or tryptophan. Clone size is given for some rows only: seen once, a few or many times, or a class if the clone is expanded.

>NA|TRBV21-1|20|TRBJ2-4
CASSKEIGLTGALPGDIQYF
>NA|TRBV28|14|TRBJ2-5
CASRVDRGEETQYF
>NA|TRBV9|15|TRBJ2-3
CASSHRRGETDTQYF
>NA|TRBV9|15|TRBJ2-2
CASSPPGPNTGELFF
>NA|TRBV29-1|14|TRBJ2-6
CSARGLPEANVLTF
>NA|TRBV11-3|14|TRBJ2-3
CASSSGSGGDTQYF
>NA|TRBV15|14|TRBJ1-1
CATSTPTGDTEAFF
>NA|TRBV7-3|12|TRBJ1-6
CASSLTPGPLHF
>NA|TRBV20-1|15|TRBJ1-4
CSARGGQGPGEKLFF
>NA|TRBV28|14|TRBJ1-1
CASRAGDMNTEAFF
>NA|TRBV7-9|14|TRBJ1-1
CASSLNLGDTEAFF
>NA|TRBV28|13|TRBJ1-2
CASRNDGHYGYTF
>NA|TRBV29-1|13|TRBJ1-4
CSVVRAGGEKLFF
>NA|TRBV6-1|15|TRBJ2-3
CASSPRDRGTDTQYF
>NA|TRBV12-3/TRBV12-4|14|TRBJ1-4
CASRSGTLNEKLFF
>NA|TRBV12-3/TRBV12-4|15|TRBJ1-3
CASSGSDRGRNTIYF
>NA|TRBV25-1|14|TRBJ1-2
CASSESGKRYGYTF
>NA|TRBV10-3|18|TRBJ2-1
CAISATAGTSGGASEQFF
>NA|TRBV10-2|15|TRBJ2-1
CAGSEWHLAYNEQFF
>NA|TRBV23-1|16|TRBJ1-5
CASSRDTLDSNQPQHF
>NA|TRBV7-2|16|TRBJ2-3
CASRSGTSGSTDTQYF
>NA|TRBV4-3|16|TRBJ2-1
CASSQDLPLQYNEQFF
>NA|TRBV29-1|14|TRBJ2-3
CSSVPGTSTDTQYF
>NA|TRBV6-2/TRBV6-3|16|TRBJ2-1
CASSHGRSSGDNEQFF
>NA|TRBV5-8|13|TRBJ1-2
CASRDRAGPGYTF
>NA|TRBV29-1|14|TRBJ2-1
CSAHGWDSYNEQFF
>NA|TRBV20-1|12|TRBJ2-3
CSASGGADTQYF
>NA|TRBV7-9|14|TRBJ2-5
CASSPTNRQETQYF
>NA|TRBV29-1|13|TRBJ2-5
CSVAASGGETQYF
>NA|TRBV14|15|TRBJ2-3
CASSQLAGGRYTQYF
>NA|TRBV19|13|TRBJ2-7
CASAQGPTYEQYF
>NA|TRBV20-1|14|TRBJ2-7
CSASSSGFSYEQYF
>NA|TRBV29-1|11|TRBJ2-7
CSMTRGHEQYF
>NA|TRBV5-1|12|TRBJ2-1
CASSSFSREQFF
>NA|TRBV7-9|14|TRBJ1-1
CAGATGLGDTEAFF
>NA|TRBV12-3/TRBV12-4|13|TRBJ2-7
CATGPGSTYEQYF
>NA|TRBV9|17|TRBJ2-6
CASSPFGGSASSNVLTF
>NA|TRBV20-1|15|TRBJ1-1
CSATRWSGVNTEAFF
>NA|TRBV29-1|13|TRBJ1-1
CSVEGQGPTEAFF
>NA|TRBV11-2|16|TRBJ2-5
CASRREAGYFQETQYF
>NA|TRBV2|15|TRBJ2-3
CASSPQGGGTDTQYF
>NA|TRBV7-2|15|TRBJ1-2
CASSLEAQGGYGYTF
>NA|TRBV7-2|16|TRBJ2-3
CASSFLAGLEPDTQYF
>NA|TRBV4-2|14|TRBJ1-4
CASSPTRWYEKLFF
>NA|TRBV5-6|15|TRBJ2-5
CASSLGLQGQETQYF
>medium-sized|TRBV12-3/TRBV12-4|13|TRBJ2-5
CASRDRDGETQYF